The T cell receptor beta chain under discussion was sequenced for a study of regulatory T cells in long-lasting Graves disease. Findings and caveats of the study: The analysis examined peripheral blood only and excluded thyroid tissue. Patients with persistent disease showed a bias toward TRBV28, TRBJ1-2 and TRBJ2-5.

With 7 bases removed from V and 9 bases from J, the gap between germline ends came to 22 bases. The CDR3 runs 15 residues. Germline V gives CDR1 LGHNT, CDR2 FRNRAP. Comment on this clonotype: Its antigen is as yet unknown.

As for time point: newly diagnosed GD, antithyroid drugs for less than 3 months. Preparation of the TCR library used RNA extracted from PBMCs. TCR beta libraries were built with iRepertoire HTBI primers and Arm-PCR of CDR3 regions. TCRdb recomputed calls from the multiplex PCR reads with MiXCR, one row per CDR3 protein. The table has over 500,000 distinct CDR3 sequences, more than 15% seen once. These same records also appear under a second study, on T cells in Graves' hyperthyroidism and ophthalmopathy. That source adds: In the blood, most expanded thyroid clonotypes above 0.001 appeared as well. Ophthalmopathy and stable hyperthyroidism were told apart by a 13 V-J model.

The material was peripheral blood mononuclear cells (PBMCs), obtained at new diagnosis, from a patient treated with antithyroid drugs. The sequence came from a man in his late teens or twenties with Graves disease. This chain connects TRBV12-5 to TRBJ2-1; D perhaps matches TRBD2 (7 bases). Here the CDR3 DNA reads TGTGCTAGTGATTGGGGGCGGGAGATCTTTGGTGAGCAGTTCTTC. Its protein is CASDWGREIFGEQFF.